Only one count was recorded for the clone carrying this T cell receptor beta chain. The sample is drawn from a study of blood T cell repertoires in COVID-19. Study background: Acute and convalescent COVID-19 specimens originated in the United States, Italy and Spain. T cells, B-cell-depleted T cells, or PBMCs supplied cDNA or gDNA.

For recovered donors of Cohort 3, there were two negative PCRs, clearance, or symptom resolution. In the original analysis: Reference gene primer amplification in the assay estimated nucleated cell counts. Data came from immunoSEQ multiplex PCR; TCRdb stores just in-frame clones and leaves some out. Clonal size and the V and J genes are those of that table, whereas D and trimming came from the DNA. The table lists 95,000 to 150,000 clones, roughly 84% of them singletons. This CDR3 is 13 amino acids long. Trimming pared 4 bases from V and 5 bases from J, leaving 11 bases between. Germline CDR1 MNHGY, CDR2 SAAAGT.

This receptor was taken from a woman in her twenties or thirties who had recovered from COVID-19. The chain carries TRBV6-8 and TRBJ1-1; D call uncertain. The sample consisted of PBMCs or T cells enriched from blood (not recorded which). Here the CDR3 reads CASSSRGQTEAFF. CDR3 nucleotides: TGTGCCAGCAGTTCCCGAGGGCAGACTGAAGCTTTCTTT.